These T cell receptor beta chains were read from a single sample in a study of T cells in narcolepsy. Here immunoSEQ multiplex PCR was the method, and the copy in TCRdb shows in-frame clones only, minus some. The table includes some 23,000 clones, roughly 83% detected once. Sequencing used CD45RA- memory CD4+ T cells from PBMCs. All receptors derive from a human donor with narcolepsy. CDR3s include the opening cysteine and the closing phenylalanine or tryptophan. Each record gives: clone size, J gene, D gene, V gene, CDR3 protein, CDR3 DNA. D genes are given only for firm matches. Clone size is given for some rows only: seen once, a few or many times, or a class if the clone is expanded.

clone size: NA; J gene: TRBJ2-7; D gene: NA; V gene: TRBV2; CDR3 protein: CASSATPGAYEQYF; CDR3 DNA: TGTGCCAGCAGTGCAACACCCGGGGCCTACGAGCAGTACTTC
clone size: NA; J gene: TRBJ2-7; D gene: TRBD1; V gene: TRBV6-5; CDR3 protein: CASSQGQGISYEQYF; CDR3 DNA: TGTGCCAGCAGTCAAGGACAGGGGATTTCCTACGAGCAGTACTTC
clone size: NA; J gene: TRBJ1-3; D gene: NA; V gene: TRBV19; CDR3 protein: CASSAQYGNTIYF; CDR3 DNA: TGTGCCAGTAGTGCACAGTATGGAAACACCATATATTTT
clone size: NA; J gene: TRBJ1-2; D gene: NA; V gene: TRBV4-1; CDR3 protein: CASSQDRDLFGYTF; CDR3 DNA: TGCGCCAGCAGCCAAGATCGGGACCTATTCGGCTACACCTTC
clone size: once; J gene: TRBJ2-3; D gene: TRBD2; V gene: TRBV5-6; CDR3 protein: CASSSRWLAGDTQYF; CDR3 DNA: TGTGCCAGCAGCTCGAGGTGGCTAGCGGGAGATACGCAGTATTTT
clone size: NA; J gene: TRBJ1-3; D gene: NA; V gene: TRBV7-9; CDR3 protein: CASSALRLGNTIYF; CDR3 DNA: TGTGCCAGCAGCGCCCTTAGGCTTGGAAACACCATATATTTT
clone size: NA; J gene: TRBJ1-2; D gene: NA; V gene: TRBV6-1; CDR3 protein: CASSLWGQSDYGYTF; CDR3 DNA: TGTGCCAGCAGCCTTTGGGGGCAGAGCGACTATGGCTACACCTTC
clone size: once; J gene: TRBJ2-7; D gene: TRBD1; V gene: TRBV4-2; CDR3 protein: CASSQDRAGGYEQYF; CDR3 DNA: TGTGCCAGCAGCCAAGATCGGGCAGGGGGCTACGAGCAGTACTTC
clone size: NA; J gene: TRBJ1-5; D gene: NA; V gene: TRBV7-2; CDR3 protein: CASSLVSNSNQPQHF; CDR3 DNA: TGTGCCAGCAGTTTGGTCAGTAATAGCAATCAGCCCCAGCATTTT
clone size: NA; J gene: TRBJ2-2; D gene: NA; V gene: TRBV19; CDR3 protein: CASRGVKNTGELFF; CDR3 DNA: TGTGCCAGTAGAGGGGTGAAGAACACCGGGGAGCTGTTTTTT
clone size: NA; J gene: TRBJ1-1; D gene: NA; V gene: TRBV7-2; CDR3 protein: CASSLVGGWNTEAFF; CDR3 DNA: TGTGCCAGCAGCTTAGTGGGGGGCTGGAACACTGAAGCTTTCTTT
clone size: NA; J gene: TRBJ2-5; D gene: NA; V gene: TRBV7-3; CDR3 protein: CASSQRGGRLETQYF; CDR3 DNA: TGTGCCAGCAGCCAACGTGGGGGGCGCTTGGAGACCCAGTACTTC
clone size: NA; J gene: TRBJ1-5; D gene: TRBD1; V gene: TRBV7-2; CDR3 protein: CASSLTSGGSQPQHF; CDR3 DNA: TGTGCCAGCAGCTTAACATCAGGGGGGAGTCAGCCCCAGCATTTT
clone size: NA; J gene: TRBJ2-7; D gene: NA; V gene: TRBV11-2; CDR3 protein: CASSSQRNSYEQYF; CDR3 DNA: TGTGCCAGCAGCTCGCAGCGGAACTCCTACGAGCAGTACTTC
clone size: NA; J gene: TRBJ2-1; D gene: TRBD1; V gene: TRBV18; CDR3 protein: CASSPAVRDSYTKNSYNEQFF; CDR3 DNA: TGTGCCAGCTCACCGGCGGTAAGGGACAGCTATACTAAAAATTCCTACAATGAGCAGTTCTTC
clone size: NA; J gene: TRBJ2-3; D gene: NA; V gene: TRBV5-1; CDR3 protein: CASSLGATTDTQYF; CDR3 DNA: TGCGCCAGCAGCTTGGGGGCCACCACAGATACGCAGTATTTT
clone size: NA; J gene: TRBJ2-7; D gene: TRBD2; V gene: TRBV5-1; CDR3 protein: CASSFGGGWDEQYF; CDR3 DNA: TGCGCCAGCAGCTTTGGGGGAGGGTGGGACGAGCAGTACTTC
clone size: NA; J gene: TRBJ1-5; D gene: TRBD1; V gene: TRBV27; CDR3 protein: CASRSSGGSYQPQHF; CDR3 DNA: TGTGCCAGCAGGTCCTCAGGGGGTAGTTATCAGCCCCAGCATTTT
clone size: NA; J gene: TRBJ1-1; D gene: NA; V gene: TRBV7-3; CDR3 protein: CASSVAGSTEAFF; CDR3 DNA: TGTGCCAGCAGCGTCGCGGGGAGCACTGAAGCTTTCTTT
clone size: NA; J gene: TRBJ1-1; D gene: NA; V gene: TRBV4-3; CDR3 protein: CASSQDLRTEAFF; CDR3 DNA: TGCGCCAGCAGCCAAGATTTACGGACTGAAGCTTTCTTT
clone size: NA; J gene: TRBJ2-7; D gene: NA; V gene: TRBV28; CDR3 protein: CASSSPWEKTYEQYF; CDR3 DNA: TGTGCCAGCAGTTCGCCGTGGGAGAAGACCTACGAGCAGTACTTC
clone size: NA; J gene: TRBJ2-7; D gene: NA; V gene: TRBV7-2; CDR3 protein: CASSPAGTQANEQYF; CDR3 DNA: TGTGCCAGCAGCCCTGCCGGGACTCAAGCCAACGAGCAGTACTTC